The present T cell receptor beta chain was sequenced within a study of cytomegalovirus exposure and HLA in healthy donors. At the level of the study: Of 300 to 500 genotyped donors, 65% to 85% clustered with self-reported Caucasian donors.

Turning to this clone: Its antigen is not known.

Nominally healthy donors provided the samples, though records likely missed some immune exposures. Regarding the study as a whole: The study designated 150 to 200 TCR beta chains cytomegalovirus-associated.

PCR was performed using 60 Vbeta and 13 Jbeta primers. Sequenced by immunoSEQ multiplex PCR; TCRdb stores in-frame clones only, minus some. The table has roughly 230,000 clones, 70% to 90% seen once. Germline CDR1 MNHNS, CDR2 SASEGT. V lost 2 bases, J lost 3 bases, and 11 bases lay in between. The CDR3 sequence is 14 residues long. What was sequenced was PBMCs. This receptor was taken from a girl under 10 years old in good health and CMV-seronegative. This chain connects TRBV6-1 to TRBJ2-7; TRBD2 is a possible D gene (5 bases). CDR3 region: CASSERRGYYEQYF. The CDR3 DNA reads TGTGCCAGCAGTGAACGTCGGGGTTACTACGAGCAGTACTTC.